A single sample gave rise to the 4 T cell receptor beta chains below, sequenced in a study of shared T cell receptors in the human thymus. Method: immunoSEQ multiplex PCR; TCRdb's copy keeps in-frame clones and lacks some. The table records 500,000 to 550,000 clones, 75% to 80% of them present only once. Separately, the same data were catalogued under a study of human thymus T cells.

The sample comprised thymocytes. These receptors came from a boy younger than two with a congenital heart defect.

The CDR3 DNA follows: TGTGCCAGCAGTGATACCCAGGGAAAACTGTTTTTT. It codes for CASSDTQGKLFF. The chain combines TRBV25-1 with TRBJ1-4; D is possibly TRBD1 (5 bases). Looked up from germline, CDR1 is MGHDK and CDR2 is SYGVNS. Trimming took 3 bases from V and 10 from J, leaving 9 bases between them. The CDR3 has 12 amino acids.

The chain carries TRBV30 and TRBJ2-7; maybe TRBD2 (6 bases). V was trimmed by 4 bases and J by 2 bases, leaving 12 bases between them. The CDR3 extends over 13 amino acids. Germline-derived CDR1 and CDR2 are GTSNPN and SVGIG (reference sequence). CDR3 loop: CAWMREGAYEQYF. For the CDR3, the DNA is TGTGCCTGGATGCGGGAAGGGGCCTACGAGCAGTACTTC.

The chain couples TRBV4-1 to TRBJ2-7; 8 bases are a match to TRBD1. J gave up 3 bases and V 0 bases, and 4 bases lay outside the gene matches. The CDR3 spans 15 residues. Per the germline V gene, CDR1 is MGHRA and CDR2 is YSYEKL. CDR3 bases: TGCGCCAGCAGCCAAGATCTCGGGACAGGCTACGAGCAGTACTTC. Translated, it gives CASSQDLGTGYEQYF.

The gene calls are TRBV14 and TRBJ2-7; 8 nucleotides align to TRBD2. CDR1 is SGHDN and CDR2 is FVKESK in the germline V gene. The CDR3 consists of 15 residues. The J segment lost 2 bases and the V segment lost 1 base, leaving 4 bases of the junction unmatched. Here the CDR3 DNA reads TGTGCCAGCAGCCAAGTTACGGGAGGGCCCTACGAGCAGTACTTC. Its translation: CASSQVTGGPYEQYF.